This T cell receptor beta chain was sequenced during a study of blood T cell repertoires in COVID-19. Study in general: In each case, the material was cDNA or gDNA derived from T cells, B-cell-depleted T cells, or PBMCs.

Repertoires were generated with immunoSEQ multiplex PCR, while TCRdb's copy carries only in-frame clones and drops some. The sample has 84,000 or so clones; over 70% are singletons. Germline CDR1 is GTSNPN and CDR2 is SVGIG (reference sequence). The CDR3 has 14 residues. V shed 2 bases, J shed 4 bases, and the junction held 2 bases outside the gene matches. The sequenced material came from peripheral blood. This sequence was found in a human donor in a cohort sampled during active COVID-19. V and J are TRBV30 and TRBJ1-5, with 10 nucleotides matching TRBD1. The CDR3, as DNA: TGTGCCTGGAGTAGGGGACAGGGGAATCAGCCCCAGCATTTT. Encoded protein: CAWSRGQGNQPQHF.